Listed below are T cell receptor beta chains from one sample, sequenced in a study of technical replicates of blood from a few donors. Sequencing used immunoSEQ multiplex PCR; TCRdb keeps in-frame clones, though not all of them. The repertoire holds around 75,000 clones, with about 89% as singletons. Sequenced input: T cells isolated from PBMCs. Receptors originate from a human donor in good health. CDR3s include the opening cysteine and the closing phenylalanine or tryptophan. Fields, in order: CDR3 protein, clone size, V gene, J gene. Rows may omit the clone size; those that give it use once, few, many or a size class.

CASSGQESHEQYF	NA	TRBV18	TRBJ2-7
CASSDPGQDVYNEQFF	NA	TRBV7-2	TRBJ2-1
CASSSRTRGVAGGHPDEQFF	NA	TRBV11-3	TRBJ2-1
CASSLTRTDTQYF	NA	TRBV5-4	TRBJ2-3
CASRTGGEGQPQHF	NA	TRBV6-5	TRBJ1-5
CASSQDPGTGGIYEQFF	NA	TRBV4-1	TRBJ2-1
CASRPYYNANYGYTF	once	TRBV6-6	TRBJ1-2
CASSRMDRALLNYGYTF	NA	TRBV19	TRBJ1-2
CATRSQQGNTEAFF	NA	TRBV28	TRBJ1-1
CASATGVFDEQYF	NA	TRBV19	TRBJ2-7
CASSVQIAGQEYF	NA	TRBV10-1	TRBJ2-7
CAISDREKAFF	NA	TRBV10-3	TRBJ1-1
CASSMGRTGGETQYF	NA	TRBV19	TRBJ2-5
CASSPLGRGRETQYF	NA	TRBV5-1	TRBJ2-5
CASSSELAGGPGNEQFF	NA	TRBV11-2	TRBJ2-1
CASSPVSGYTEAFF	few	TRBV11-2	TRBJ1-1
CASKEGALEAFF	NA	TRBV2	TRBJ1-1
CASSESGGGVYNEQFF	NA	TRBV10-1	TRBJ2-1
CASSLSGQIDTQYF	NA	TRBV5-1	TRBJ2-3
CASSDTNYGYTF	NA	TRBV2	TRBJ1-2
CASRHAGHFSELLVDYYEKLFF	NA	TRBV27	TRBJ1-4
CASTHGGGQGAGANVLTF	NA	TRBV5-4	TRBJ2-6
CASSLQGSSYNEQFF	NA	TRBV5-1	TRBJ2-1
CASSLDLGLAATDTQYF	NA	TRBV11-3	TRBJ2-3
CASSFPTVTSGSYEQYF	NA	TRBV7-8	TRBJ2-7
CASRESARGRGTEAFF	NA	TRBV4-2	TRBJ1-1
CASSPSSHDATNEKLFF	NA	TRBV11-2	TRBJ1-4
CASRDRVAGELFF	NA	TRBV6-4	TRBJ2-2
CASSHNSGGHTEAFF	NA	TRBV18	TRBJ1-1
CASSPLGQDYGYTF	few	TRBV9	TRBJ1-2
CASSSSGLAGETQYF	NA	TRBV7-2	TRBJ2-5
CASSFGSSYNEQFF	NA	TRBV6-6	TRBJ2-1
CASSPSGTSGIYEQYF	NA	TRBV25-1	TRBJ2-7
CASMDRLTYEQYF	NA	TRBV6-9	TRBJ2-7
CASSLNQGGIGTEAFF	NA	TRBV7-3	TRBJ1-1
CASSRITGGDGYTF	NA	TRBV5-4	TRBJ1-2
CAIGTSGNGKETQYF	NA	TRBV10-3	TRBJ2-5
CASSVGPIAGVTDTQYF	NA	TRBV11-3	TRBJ2-3
CASSTGTGGDRKAFF	NA	TRBV5-4	TRBJ1-1
CASSRRQGCNQPQHF	few	TRBV21-1	TRBJ1-5
CASSLSATAPGGTEAFF	NA	TRBV5-1	TRBJ1-1
CATSASPSLGTIYF	NA	TRBV15	TRBJ1-3
CASSQDRQNQPQHF	NA	TRBV4-1	TRBJ1-5
CATSRLAGSTDTQYF	once	TRBV15	TRBJ2-3
CAWSVGGSGNTIYF	NA	TRBV30	TRBJ1-3
CASSFSGGQNTEAFF	NA	TRBV11-2	TRBJ1-1
CASSPEVREGYGYTF	few	TRBV4-1	TRBJ1-2
CASSYGTGYTGELFF	NA	TRBV6-5	TRBJ2-2
CASSLRGLVGTGELFF	NA	TRBV5-4	TRBJ2-2
CASSLQGQGGNEQFF	NA	TRBV2	TRBJ2-1
CASSGRVTAFQETQYF	NA	TRBV5-6	TRBJ2-5
CASSPVGDSVYNSPLHF	NA	TRBV18	TRBJ1-6
CASSSRLAWETQYF	NA	TRBV9	TRBJ2-5
CASSRQGGYGYTF	NA	TRBV7-9	TRBJ1-2
CASREQDRILYGYTF	NA	TRBV28	TRBJ1-2
CASSSDRGFHNEQFF	NA	TRBV13	TRBJ2-1
CASSIMFYPEGQPQHF	NA	TRBV19	TRBJ1-5
CASAKRRTSRLSSYNEQFF	once	TRBV21-1	TRBJ2-1